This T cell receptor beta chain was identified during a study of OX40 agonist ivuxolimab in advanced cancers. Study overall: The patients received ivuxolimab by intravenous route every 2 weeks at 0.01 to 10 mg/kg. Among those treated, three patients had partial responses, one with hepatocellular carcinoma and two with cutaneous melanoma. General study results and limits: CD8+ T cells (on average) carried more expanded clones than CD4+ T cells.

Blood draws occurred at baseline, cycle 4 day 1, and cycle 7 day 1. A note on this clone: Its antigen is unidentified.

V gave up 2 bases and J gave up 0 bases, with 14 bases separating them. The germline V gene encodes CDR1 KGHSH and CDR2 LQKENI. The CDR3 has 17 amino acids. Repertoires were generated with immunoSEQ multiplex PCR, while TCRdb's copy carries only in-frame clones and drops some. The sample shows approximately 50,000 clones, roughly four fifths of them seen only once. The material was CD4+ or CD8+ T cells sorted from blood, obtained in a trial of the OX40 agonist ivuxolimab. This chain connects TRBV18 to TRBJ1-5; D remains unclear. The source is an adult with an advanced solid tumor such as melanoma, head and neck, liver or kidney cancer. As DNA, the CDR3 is TGTGCCAGCTCACCATTCACCCGTTCTAGTAGCAATCAGCCCCAGCATTTT. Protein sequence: CASSPFTRSSSNQPQHF.